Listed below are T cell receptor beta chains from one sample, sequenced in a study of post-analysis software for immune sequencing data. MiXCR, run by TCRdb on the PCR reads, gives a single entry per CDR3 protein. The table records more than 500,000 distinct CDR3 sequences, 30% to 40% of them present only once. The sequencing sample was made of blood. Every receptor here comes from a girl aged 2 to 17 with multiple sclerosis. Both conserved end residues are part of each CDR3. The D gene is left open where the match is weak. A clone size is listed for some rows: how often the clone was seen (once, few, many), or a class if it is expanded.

TGTGCCAGCAGTTTAGGGGACCCAAGGAGCTCCTACAATGAGCAGTTCTTC CASSLGDPRSSYNEQFF TRBV28 NA NA TRBJ2-1
TGCGCCAGCAGCACGACTAGCGTCGGTGAGCAGTTCTTC CASSTTSVGEQFF TRBV5-1 TRBD2 few TRBJ2-1
TGTGCCAGCAGTGCCGTCGGGAACACCGGGGAGCTGTTTTTT CASSAVGNTGELFF TRBV6-1 NA few TRBJ2-2
TGTGCCAGCTCACCACCCGTGTTCGAGGTGGGTTGGTTGGGGGACAATGAGCAGTTCTTC CASSPPVFEVGWLGDNEQFF TRBV18 NA few TRBJ2-1
TGTGCCAGCAGTCTAGGCGGGAGGCAGGAGACCCAGTACTTC CASSLGGRQETQYF TRBV28 TRBD2 many TRBJ2-5
TGTGCCAGCAGCGTCGGGCCCCCAGGGGCCATGAACACTGAAGCTTTCTTT CASSVGPPGAMNTEAFF TRBV7-2 NA NA TRBJ1-1
TGCAGTGCTAGAGAAGATCGGAGTTCACCCCTCCACTTT CSAREDRSSPLHF TRBV20-1 NA NA TRBJ1-6
TGTGCCATCAGTGAGTCCAGAACAGACTACAATGAGCAGTTCTTC CAISESRTDYNEQFF TRBV10-3 NA few TRBJ2-1
TGTGCCAGCAGCTTAGACGTGGGACTAGCGGGGGGTCCGAACACCGGGGAGCTGTTTTTT CASSLDVGLAGGPNTGELFF TRBV7-8 TRBD2 few TRBJ2-2
TGTGCCAGCAGTTCACCAGCGGGGGTGGGGCAAGAGACCCAGTACTTC CASSSPAGVGQETQYF TRBV6-5 TRBD2 NA TRBJ2-5
TGTGCCAGCAGCCTAACGCGGGGAGGGGCCTACGAGCAGTACTTC CASSLTRGGAYEQYF TRBV6-1 TRBD2 NA TRBJ2-7
TGTGCCAACAGTCCCCGGAGCATGGGTTACAATGAGCAGTTCTTC CANSPRSMGYNEQFF TRBV12-3/TRBV12-4 NA NA TRBJ2-1
TGCAGCGTTGGGAATGAGGGGACTGAAGCTTTCTTT CSVGNEGTEAFF TRBV29-1 NA NA TRBJ1-1
TGCAGTGCTAGTACCGGACCTCTAGCGGGGGCGGGAGATACGCAGTATTTT CSASTGPLAGAGDTQYF TRBV20-1 TRBD2 NA TRBJ2-3
TGTGCCAGCAGCGAAAGGGAGACCCAGTACTTC CASSERETQYF TRBV2 NA many TRBJ2-5
TGCAGTGCCCGCGCGGACAGGTTTGAAGCTTTCTTT CSARADRFEAFF TRBV20-1 TRBD1 few TRBJ1-1
TGTGCCGCCAGTGATCGGTGGGACTATGGCTACACCTTC CAASDRWDYGYTF TRBV24-1 NA NA TRBJ1-2
TGTGCCAGCAGCCCCGGGACAGCTTATAATTCACCCCTCCACTTT CASSPGTAYNSPLHF TRBV12-3/TRBV12-4 TRBD1 once TRBJ1-6
TGTGCCAGTAGTATAGACCGGGGGGTATCTAAGCGGCCCCAGCATTTT CASSIDRGVSKRPQHF TRBV19 NA NA TRBJ1-5
TGTACCACCAGTGCTAGCAATCAGCCCCAGCATTTT CTTSASNQPQHF TRBV24-1 NA few TRBJ1-5
TGTGCCAGCAGCCCCGGCTCTGACGCGGATACGCAGTATTTT CASSPGSDADTQYF TRBV3-1 NA NA TRBJ2-3
TGTGCCACCAGTTCCCCAGGGGAGACCCAGTACTTC CATSSPGETQYF TRBV24-1 NA few TRBJ2-5
TGCAGTGCTAGAGGGACAGATTCATTGCCCCAGCATTTT CSARGTDSLPQHF TRBV20-1 NA few TRBJ1-5
TGTGCCAGCAGCGCCAGGACAGGGTCGAACACCGGGGAGCTGTTTTTT CASSARTGSNTGELFF TRBV7-2 TRBD1 once TRBJ2-2
TGTGCCAGCAGCGTTCACGGAGGGGAGACCCAGTACTTC CASSVHGGETQYF TRBV25-1 NA few TRBJ2-5
TGTGCCAGCAGCCAAACGGGACGGATGTCTGATGGCTACACCTTC CASSQTGRMSDGYTF TRBV3-1 NA NA TRBJ1-2
TGTGCTGTTAGGCTAGCACCCTACAATGAGCAGTTCTTC CAVRLAPYNEQFF TRBV3-1 NA few TRBJ2-1
TGCGCCAGCAGCCAAGACGGGGGTAGCGCCTCCACAGATACGCAGTATTTT CASSQDGGSASTDTQYF TRBV4-1 NA few TRBJ2-3
TGCAGTGCTAGAGAGAGGGGGCGCATTGTCGATACGCAGTATTTT CSARERGRIVDTQYF TRBV20-1 TRBD1 few TRBJ2-3
TGTGCCAGCAGTTTATTAGGACAGGCAAGCGGTGAGCAGTTCTTC CASSLLGQASGEQFF TRBV27 TRBD1 few TRBJ2-1
TGTGCCAGCAGCTTAGAGGGCGGTACGCCCAATACGCAGTATTTT CASSLEGGTPNTQYF TRBV7-6 NA few TRBJ2-3
TGTGCCACCAGTGTGGGAGGGAAGGGGTCAGAGACCCAGTACTTC CATSVGGKGSETQYF TRBV24-1 TRBD2 NA TRBJ2-5
TGCGCCAGCAGCTCGGAGACAGGGCGGACTGAAGCTTTCTTT CASSSETGRTEAFF TRBV5-1 TRBD1 few TRBJ1-1
TGCAGCGTTGTTGTGGGAACGAACACTGAAGCTTTCTTT CSVVVGTNTEAFF TRBV29-1 NA NA TRBJ1-1
TGCGCCAGCAGCTTGGGGACAGGGGGGCCCTACGAGCAGTACTTC CASSLGTGGPYEQYF TRBV5-1 TRBD1 NA TRBJ2-7
TGTGCCAGCAGCGTAGCAACAGGTATTCACTATGGCTACACCTTC CASSVATGIHYGYTF TRBV9 NA few TRBJ1-2
TGTGCCAGCAGCACCCGCGGGTTAGCGGCTGAGACGACTAGAGGCACAGATACGCAGTATTTT CASSTRGLAAETTRGTDTQYF TRBV11-2 NA NA TRBJ2-3
TGTGCCAGCAGTCTAGGGCCGGGGAGCTCCTACGAGCAGTACTTC CASSLGPGSSYEQYF TRBV5-8 NA many TRBJ2-7
TGCGCCAGCCTCAGCAGTCCCGGACAGAGCACAGATGCGCAGTATTTT CASLSSPGQSTDAQYF TRBV10-2 NA NA TRBJ2-3
TGTGCCAGCAGTTTAGCCTTCGGGGGGGTGGGAGAGACCCAGTACTTC CASSLAFGGVGETQYF TRBV27 TRBD2 few TRBJ2-5
TGTGCCAGCAGTTTTGGGGGACCACCATTTCAAGAGACCCAGTACTTC CASSFGGPPFQETQYF TRBV12-3/TRBV12-4 NA NA TRBJ2-5
TGTGCCAGCAGCCAAGCTAGCGGGGCTTCCTACGAGCAGTACTTC CASSQASGASYEQYF TRBV7-3 TRBD2 NA TRBJ2-7
TGTGCCAGCAGCTTAGGGTCTGGCGGGGGGCCCGGTGAGCAGTTCTTC CASSLGSGGGPGEQFF TRBV7-6 TRBD2 NA TRBJ2-1
TGTGCCAGCAGTTTCGCCGGACAGTTATACGAGCAGTACTTC CASSFAGQLYEQYF TRBV27 NA many TRBJ2-7
TGTGCCAGCAGCCGAATCAACTTTGGGACTGAAGCTTTCTTT CASSRINFGTEAFF TRBV3-1 NA NA TRBJ1-1
TGCAGTGCTCGGACAGGGGGCGGTGGCTACACCTTC CSARTGGGGYTF TRBV20-1 TRBD1 NA TRBJ1-2
TGTGCCAGCTCGGACCGGTTGGCTAGCGGGGGGCGTAGCTCCTACAATGAGCAGTTCTTC CASSDRLASGGRSSYNEQFF TRBV18 TRBD2 few TRBJ2-1
TGCGCCAGCTCGGGACAGGGGCTTACCGGGGAGCTGTTTTTT CASSGQGLTGELFF TRBV5-1 TRBD1 few TRBJ2-2
TGTGCCAGCAGTGAAATAGGACTAAGCGGGGGAACCACAGATACGCAGTATTTT CASSEIGLSGGTTDTQYF TRBV6-1 TRBD2 NA TRBJ2-3
TGCAGTGCAAGGACAGGGGGGGTAGAGACCCAGTACTTC CSARTGGVETQYF TRBV20-1 TRBD1 few TRBJ2-5